These T cell receptor beta chains were read from a single sample in a study of T cell repertoires in cytomegalovirus infection. Their antigens remain unidentified. TCRdb independently ran MiXCR on the reads; one entry per CDR3 protein. This table has roughly 78,000 distinct CDR3 sequences, around 40% appearing once. Sequencing used CD8+ T cells from cultured PBMCs, obtained from culture after CMV antigen stimulation. These receptors were taken from a human donor in good health (CMV status not recorded). Some clones in this sample may be carry-over from other donors' samples. CDR3s include the opening cysteine and the closing phenylalanine or tryptophan. D genes are given only for firm matches. Not all rows give a size; the values are once, few, many and, for expanded clones, a class.

CDR3 length: 13; clone size: .; V gene: TRBV12-3/TRBV12-4; J gene: TRBJ1-2; D gene: .; CDR3 DNA: TGTGCCAGCAGTTTAGCCCGGGATTATGGCTACACCTTC; CDR3 protein: CASSLARDYGYTF
CDR3 length: 16; clone size: few; V gene: TRBV7-6; J gene: TRBJ2-3; D gene: TRBD1; CDR3 DNA: TGTGCCAGCAGCTTACCCCGGGACAGCGCCCAGGATACGCAGTATTTT; CDR3 protein: CASSLPRDSAQDTQYF
CDR3 length: 16; clone size: .; V gene: TRBV28; J gene: TRBJ1-5; D gene: .; CDR3 DNA: TGTGCCAGCAGCCCCACCGGCGGGGTTATCAATCAGCCCCAGCATTTT; CDR3 protein: CASSPTGGVINQPQHF
CDR3 length: 15; clone size: .; V gene: TRBV27; J gene: TRBJ2-1; D gene: TRBD1; CDR3 DNA: TGTGCCAGCAGGGGGGGACAGGGGATGTACAATGAGCAGTTCTTC; CDR3 protein: CASRGGQGMYNEQFF
CDR3 length: 15; clone size: few; V gene: TRBV27; J gene: TRBJ1-4; D gene: .; CDR3 DNA: TGTGCCAGCAGTTTATACTGGGCAACTAATGAAAAACTGTTTTTT; CDR3 protein: CASSLYWATNEKLFF
CDR3 length: 16; clone size: .; V gene: TRBV6-2/TRBV6-3; J gene: TRBJ2-1; D gene: TRBD1; CDR3 DNA: TGTGCCAGCACCAAAGGGGGCTTCAGCTCCTACAATGAGCAGTTCTTC; CDR3 protein: CASTKGGFSSYNEQFF
CDR3 length: 13; clone size: .; V gene: TRBV27; J gene: TRBJ1-5; D gene: .; CDR3 DNA: TGTGCCAGCAGTCCAGCGTACAATCAGCCCCAGCATTTT; CDR3 protein: CASSPAYNQPQHF
CDR3 length: 13; clone size: .; V gene: TRBV7-6; J gene: TRBJ1-1; D gene: .; CDR3 DNA: TGTGCCAGCAGCCTCCACACGAACACTGAAGCTTTCTTT; CDR3 protein: CASSLHTNTEAFF
CDR3 length: 19; clone size: .; V gene: TRBV6-1; J gene: TRBJ2-3; D gene: TRBD1; CDR3 DNA: TGTGCCAGCAGTTTTACGGACAGGGATCACATTCGTAGCACAGATACGCAGTATTTT; CDR3 protein: CASSFTDRDHIRSTDTQYF
CDR3 length: 14; clone size: few; V gene: TRBV7-2; J gene: TRBJ2-7; D gene: TRBD2; CDR3 DNA: TGTGCCAGCAGCTTCGGGGGGTCCTACTACGAGCAGTACTTC; CDR3 protein: CASSFGGSYYEQYF
CDR3 length: 14; clone size: .; V gene: TRBV7-9; J gene: TRBJ2-5; D gene: .; CDR3 DNA: TGTGCCAGCAGCTTAATAGCGGATCCGGAGACCCAGTACTTC; CDR3 protein: CASSLIADPETQYF
CDR3 length: 12; clone size: .; V gene: TRBV11-3; J gene: TRBJ2-1; D gene: .; CDR3 DNA: TGTGCCAGCAGCTTAACTCGGGCCGAGCAGTTCTTC; CDR3 protein: CASSLTRAEQFF
CDR3 length: 11; clone size: .; V gene: TRBV6-5; J gene: TRBJ2-7; D gene: .; CDR3 DNA: TGTGCCAGCAGTACCAATTACGAGCAGTACTTC; CDR3 protein: CASSTNYEQYF
CDR3 length: 16; clone size: .; V gene: TRBV7-3; J gene: TRBJ2-2; D gene: TRBD1; CDR3 DNA: TGTGCCAGCAGCCAACCACAGGGGGCTGGCACCGGGGAGCTGTTTTTT; CDR3 protein: CASSQPQGAGTGELFF
CDR3 length: 14; clone size: .; V gene: TRBV7-4; J gene: TRBJ1-4; D gene: .; CDR3 DNA: TGTGCCAGCAGCCCCTCTGGGATTTCCGAAAAACTGTTTTTT; CDR3 protein: CASSPSGISEKLFF
CDR3 length: 12; clone size: once; V gene: TRBV5-6; J gene: TRBJ2-1; D gene: .; CDR3 DNA: TGTGCCAGCAGCTTGGTACTTAATGAGCAGTTCTTC; CDR3 protein: CASSLVLNEQFF
CDR3 length: 14; clone size: few; V gene: TRBV19; J gene: TRBJ2-1; D gene: .; CDR3 DNA: TGTGCCAGTAGTATAGTGGCAGTTTACAATGAGCAGTTCTTC; CDR3 protein: CASSIVAVYNEQFF
CDR3 length: 20; clone size: many; V gene: TRBV7-8; J gene: TRBJ2-5; D gene: TRBD2; CDR3 DNA: TGTGCCAGCAGCCTCCCCCGGGTGACGGCCGGACTAGCGGGGAAAGAGACCCAGTACTTC; CDR3 protein: CASSLPRVTAGLAGKETQYF
CDR3 length: 19; clone size: many; V gene: TRBV7-6; J gene: TRBJ2-3; D gene: .; CDR3 DNA: TGTGCCAGCAGCTTAGCTCTGATGGGTCGAGAGGCCCCCCCGGAGTGGCAGTATTTT; CDR3 protein: CASSLALMGREAPPEWQYF
CDR3 length: 15; clone size: once; V gene: TRBV27; J gene: TRBJ2-3; D gene: .; CDR3 DNA: TGTGCCAGCAGTTTCTTGGGGGTGGGGGCAGATACGCAGTATTTT; CDR3 protein: CASSFLGVGADTQYF
CDR3 length: 15; clone size: few; V gene: TRBV6-1; J gene: TRBJ2-7; D gene: TRBD1; CDR3 DNA: TGTGCCAGCAGTGAGTTGACAGGGCCGATCTACGAGCAGTACTTC; CDR3 protein: CASSELTGPIYEQYF
CDR3 length: 15; clone size: .; V gene: TRBV4-1; J gene: TRBJ2-7; D gene: .; CDR3 DNA: TGCGCCAGCAGCCAAGATAAGGGAAGATCCTACGAGCAGTACTTC; CDR3 protein: CASSQDKGRSYEQYF
CDR3 length: 15; clone size: few; V gene: TRBV5-1; J gene: TRBJ1-1; D gene: TRBD1; CDR3 DNA: TGCGCCAGCACCCAGGGGACAGCCGTGGTAACTGAAGCTTTCTTT; CDR3 protein: CASTQGTAVVTEAFF
CDR3 length: 15; clone size: few; V gene: TRBV7-2; J gene: TRBJ2-3; D gene: .; CDR3 DNA: TGTGCCAGCAGCTCTCGGGACCGCCCCACAGATACGCAGTATTTT; CDR3 protein: CASSSRDRPTDTQYF
CDR3 length: 18; clone size: .; V gene: TRBV7-9; J gene: TRBJ2-5; D gene: TRBD1; CDR3 DNA: TGTGCCAGCAGCTCTCCTAACCCGGGACAGGGCGCACAAGAGACCCAGTACTTC; CDR3 protein: CASSSPNPGQGAQETQYF
CDR3 length: 15; clone size: few; V gene: TRBV4-3; J gene: TRBJ2-7; D gene: TRBD1; CDR3 DNA: TGCGCCAGCAGCCAAGATTGGGACAGCTCCTACGAGCAGTACTTC; CDR3 protein: CASSQDWDSSYEQYF
CDR3 length: 14; clone size: .; V gene: TRBV28; J gene: TRBJ2-7; D gene: TRBD1; CDR3 DNA: TGTGCCAGCAATCTAGGACAGGGTTTGAACGAGCAGTACTTC; CDR3 protein: CASNLGQGLNEQYF
CDR3 length: 14; clone size: few; V gene: TRBV12-3/TRBV12-4; J gene: TRBJ1-1; D gene: .; CDR3 DNA: TGTGCCAGCAGTGGGCCGGGCCCTCTAACGCGAGCTTTCTTT; CDR3 protein: CASSGPGPLTRAFF
CDR3 length: 14; clone size: .; V gene: TRBV15; J gene: TRBJ2-2; D gene: TRBD1; CDR3 DNA: TGTGCCACCGGGGGACAAGGGGGCGCCGGGGAGCTGTTTTTT; CDR3 protein: CATGGQGGAGELFF
CDR3 length: 14; clone size: many; V gene: TRBV7-8; J gene: TRBJ1-1; D gene: .; CDR3 DNA: TGTGCCAGCAGCTCCACGAGGTTCTACACTGAAGCTTTCTTT; CDR3 protein: CASSSTRFYTEAFF
CDR3 length: 17; clone size: once; V gene: TRBV20-1; J gene: TRBJ2-1; D gene: .; CDR3 DNA: TGCAGTGTCCAGAGGGAAGGTGGGGGGGGCCATTACAATGAGCAGTTCTTC; CDR3 protein: CSVQREGGGGHYNEQFF
CDR3 length: 15; clone size: few; V gene: TRBV7-6; J gene: TRBJ2-7; D gene: TRBD2; CDR3 DNA: TGTGCCAGCAGCTTAGAATTTGTAAGGGAGGGCGAGCAGTACTTC; CDR3 protein: CASSLEFVREGEQYF
CDR3 length: 16; clone size: few; V gene: TRBV11-2; J gene: TRBJ2-7; D gene: .; CDR3 DNA: TGTGCCAGCAGCTCCCCACAAACTGGGAGTCCCTACGAGCAGTACTTC; CDR3 protein: CASSSPQTGSPYEQYF
CDR3 length: 10; clone size: once; V gene: TRBV25-1; J gene: TRBJ2-1; D gene: .; CDR3 DNA: TGTGCCAGCAAGAATGGTGAGCAGTTCTTC; CDR3 protein: CASKNGEQFF
CDR3 length: 15; clone size: .; V gene: TRBV20-1; J gene: TRBJ2-3; D gene: TRBD1; CDR3 DNA: TGCAGTGCTAGACATGACAGGGCCCTCACAGATACGCAGTATTTT; CDR3 protein: CSARHDRALTDTQYF